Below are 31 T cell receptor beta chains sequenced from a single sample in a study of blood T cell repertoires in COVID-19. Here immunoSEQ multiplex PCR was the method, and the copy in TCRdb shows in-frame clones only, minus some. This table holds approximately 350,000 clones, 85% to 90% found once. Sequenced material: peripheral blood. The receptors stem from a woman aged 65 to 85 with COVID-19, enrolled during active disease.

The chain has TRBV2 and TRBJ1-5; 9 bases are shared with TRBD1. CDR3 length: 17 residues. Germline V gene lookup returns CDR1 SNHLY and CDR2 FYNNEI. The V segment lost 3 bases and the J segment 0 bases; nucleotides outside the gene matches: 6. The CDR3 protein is CASSDLGTGNSNQPQHF. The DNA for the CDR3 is TGTGCCAGCAGTGATCTTGGGACAGGGAATAGCAATCAGCCCCAGCATTTT.

CDR3: CASSQEGANYGYTF. The CDR3 DNA follows: TGCGCCAGCAGCCAAGAGGGAGCTAACTATGGCTACACCTTC. This sequence joins TRBV4-3 and TRBJ1-2, with D uncertain. The CDR3 has 14 amino acids. V was clipped by 0 bases and J by 0 bases, with 5 bases between them. Germline V gene data show CDR1 as LGHNA and CDR2 as YSLEER.

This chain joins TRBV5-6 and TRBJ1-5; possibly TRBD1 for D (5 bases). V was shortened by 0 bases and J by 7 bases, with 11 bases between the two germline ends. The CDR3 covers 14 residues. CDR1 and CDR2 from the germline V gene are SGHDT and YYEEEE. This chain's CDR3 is CASSLAQGGQPQHF. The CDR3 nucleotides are TGTGCCAGCAGCTTGGCCCAGGGAGGCCAGCCCCAGCATTTT.

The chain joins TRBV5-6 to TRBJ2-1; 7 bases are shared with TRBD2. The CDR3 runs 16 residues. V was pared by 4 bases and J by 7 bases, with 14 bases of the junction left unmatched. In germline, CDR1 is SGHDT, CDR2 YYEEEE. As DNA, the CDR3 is TGTGCCAGCAGCCCCGAGGGTGGCGGGGGAAGGAATGAGCAGTTCTTC. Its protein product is CASSPEGGGGRNEQFF.

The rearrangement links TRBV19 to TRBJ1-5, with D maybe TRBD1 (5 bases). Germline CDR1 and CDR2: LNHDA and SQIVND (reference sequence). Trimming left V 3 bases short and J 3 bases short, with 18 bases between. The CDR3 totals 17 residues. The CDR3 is CASSIGQGVATNQPQHF. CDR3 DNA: TGTGCCAGTAGTATCGGGCAAGGGGTTGCTACCAATCAGCCCCAGCATTTT. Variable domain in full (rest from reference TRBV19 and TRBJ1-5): DGGITQSPKYLFRKEGQNVTLSCEQNLNHDAMYWYRQDPGQGLRLIYYSQIVNDFQKGDIAEGYSVSREKKESFPLTVTSAQKNPTAFYLCASSIGQGVATNQPQHFGDGTRLSIL.

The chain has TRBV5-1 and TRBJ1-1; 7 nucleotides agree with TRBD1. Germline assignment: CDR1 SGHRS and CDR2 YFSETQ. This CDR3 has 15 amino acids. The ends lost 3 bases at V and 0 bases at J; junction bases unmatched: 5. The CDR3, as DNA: TGCGCCAGCAGCTCGGGGACAGCATTGAACACTGAAGCTTTCTTT. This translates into CASSSGTALNTEAFF.

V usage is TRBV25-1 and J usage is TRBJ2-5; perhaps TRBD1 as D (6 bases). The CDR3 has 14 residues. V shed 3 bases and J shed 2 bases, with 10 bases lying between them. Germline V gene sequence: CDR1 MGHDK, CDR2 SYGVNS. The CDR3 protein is CASSDPGQQETQYF. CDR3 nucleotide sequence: TGTGCCAGCAGTGACCCCGGACAGCAAGAGACCCAGTACTTC.

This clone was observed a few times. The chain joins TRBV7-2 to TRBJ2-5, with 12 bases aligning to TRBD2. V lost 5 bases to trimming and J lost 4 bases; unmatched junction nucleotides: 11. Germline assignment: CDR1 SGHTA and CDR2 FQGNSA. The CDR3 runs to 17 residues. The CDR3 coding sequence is TGTGCCAGCAGCCCCTCCCTAGCGGGGGGGCGGCGAGAGACCCAGTACTTC. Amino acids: CASSPSLAGGRRETQYF.

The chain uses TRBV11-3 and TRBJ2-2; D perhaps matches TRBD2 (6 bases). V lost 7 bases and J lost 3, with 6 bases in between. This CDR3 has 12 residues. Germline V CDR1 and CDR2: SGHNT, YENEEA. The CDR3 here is CASTGDTGELFF. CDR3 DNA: TGTGCCAGCACGGGGGACACCGGGGAGCTGTTTTTT.

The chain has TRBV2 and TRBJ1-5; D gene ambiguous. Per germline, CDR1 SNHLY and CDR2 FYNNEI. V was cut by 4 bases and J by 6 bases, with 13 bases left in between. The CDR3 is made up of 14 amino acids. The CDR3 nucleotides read TGTGCCAGCAGTGGAGGTTACCTCACTCAGCCCCAGCATTTT. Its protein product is CASSGGYLTQPQHF.

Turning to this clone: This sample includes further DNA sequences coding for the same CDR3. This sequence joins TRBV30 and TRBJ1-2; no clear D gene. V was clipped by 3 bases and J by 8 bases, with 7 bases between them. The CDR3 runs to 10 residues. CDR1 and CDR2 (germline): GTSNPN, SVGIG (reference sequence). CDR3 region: CAWRAGGYTF. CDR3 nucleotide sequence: TGTGCCTGGAGAGCCGGGGGCTACACCTTC.

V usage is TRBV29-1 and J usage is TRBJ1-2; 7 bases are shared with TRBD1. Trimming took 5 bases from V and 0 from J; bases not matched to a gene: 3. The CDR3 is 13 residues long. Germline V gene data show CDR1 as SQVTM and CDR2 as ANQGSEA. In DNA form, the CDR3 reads TGCAGCGTTCCCGGACAGGCTAACTATGGCTACACCTTC. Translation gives CSVPGQANYGYTF.

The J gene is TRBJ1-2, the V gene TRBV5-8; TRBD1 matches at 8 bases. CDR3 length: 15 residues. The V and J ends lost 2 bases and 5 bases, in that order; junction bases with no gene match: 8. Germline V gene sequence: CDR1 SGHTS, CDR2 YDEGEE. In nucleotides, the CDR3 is TGTGCCAGCAGCTTAAGGGCAGGGGGCCCGTATGGCTACACCTTC. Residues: CASSLRAGGPYGYTF. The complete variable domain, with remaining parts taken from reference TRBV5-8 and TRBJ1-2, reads EAGVTQSPTHLIKTRGQQATLRCSPISGHTSVYWYQQALGLGLQFLLWYDEGEERNRGNFPPRFSGRQFPNYSSELNVNALELEDSALYLCASSLRAGGPYGYTFGSGTRLTVV.

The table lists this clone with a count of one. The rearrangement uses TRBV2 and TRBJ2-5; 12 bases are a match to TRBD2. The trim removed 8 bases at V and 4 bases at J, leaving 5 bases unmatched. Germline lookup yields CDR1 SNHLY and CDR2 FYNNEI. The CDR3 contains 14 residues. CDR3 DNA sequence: TGTGCCAGCCGAGTGACTAGCGGGGGAGAGACCCAGTACTTC. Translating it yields CASRVTSGGETQYF.

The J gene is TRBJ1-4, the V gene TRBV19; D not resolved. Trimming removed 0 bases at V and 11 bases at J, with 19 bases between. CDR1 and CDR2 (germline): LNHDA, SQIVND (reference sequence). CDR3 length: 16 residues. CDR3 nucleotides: TGTGCCAGTAGTATAGATCCCGGACTCGGCGTGGGGAAACTGTTTTTT. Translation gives CASSIDPGLGVGKLFF.

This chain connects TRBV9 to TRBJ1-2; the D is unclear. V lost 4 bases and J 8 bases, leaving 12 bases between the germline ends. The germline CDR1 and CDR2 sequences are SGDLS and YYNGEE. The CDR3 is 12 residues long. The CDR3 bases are TGTGCCAGCAGCTCCCAACCCGGGGGCTACACCTTC. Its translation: CASSSQPGGYTF.

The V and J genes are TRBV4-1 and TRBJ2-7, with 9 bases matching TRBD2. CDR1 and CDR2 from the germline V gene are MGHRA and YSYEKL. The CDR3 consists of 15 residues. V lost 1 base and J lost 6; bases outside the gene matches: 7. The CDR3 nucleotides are TGCGCCAGCAGCCAAGTGGGAAGCGGGGGGCTCGAGCAGTACTTC. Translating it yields CASSQVGSGGLEQYF.

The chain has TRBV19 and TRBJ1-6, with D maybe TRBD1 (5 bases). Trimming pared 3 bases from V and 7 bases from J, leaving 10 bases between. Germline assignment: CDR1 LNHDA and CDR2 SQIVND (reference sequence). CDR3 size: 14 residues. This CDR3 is CASSIEGRNSPLHF. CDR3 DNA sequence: TGTGCCAGTAGTATTGAGGGGAGGAATTCACCCCTCCACTTT.

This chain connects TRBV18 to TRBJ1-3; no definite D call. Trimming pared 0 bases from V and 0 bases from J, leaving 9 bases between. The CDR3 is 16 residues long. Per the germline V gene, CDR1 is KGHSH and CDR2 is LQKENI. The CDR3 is CASSPPSSNSGNTIYF. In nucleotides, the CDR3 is TGTGCCAGCTCACCACCGTCGTCTAACTCTGGAAACACCATATATTTT.

The chain's CDR3 is CASSAIGGPQHF. The CDR3 coding sequence is TGCGCCAGCAGTGCTATAGGGGGGCCCCAGCATTTT. V gene TRBV10-1 combines with J gene TRBJ1-5, with a possible D match to TRBD1 (6 bases). Trimming cost V 4 bases and J 9 bases, with 10 bases left between them. Germline CDR1 reads WNHNN; CDR2 reads SYGVQD (reference sequence). The CDR3 has 12 residues.

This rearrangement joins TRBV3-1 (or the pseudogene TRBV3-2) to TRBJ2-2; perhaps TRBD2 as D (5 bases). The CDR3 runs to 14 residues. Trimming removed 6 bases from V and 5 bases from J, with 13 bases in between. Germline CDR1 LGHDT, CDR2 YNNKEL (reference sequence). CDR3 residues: CASSQPRETGELFF. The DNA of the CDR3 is TGTGCCAGCAGTCAACCACGGGAAACCGGGGAGCTGTTTTTT.

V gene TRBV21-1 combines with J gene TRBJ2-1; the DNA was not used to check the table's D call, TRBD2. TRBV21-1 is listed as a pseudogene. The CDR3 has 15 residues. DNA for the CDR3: TGTGCCAGCAGCAAACGGAGCGGGGGGGACAATGAGCAGTTCTTC. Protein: CASSKRSGGDNEQFF.

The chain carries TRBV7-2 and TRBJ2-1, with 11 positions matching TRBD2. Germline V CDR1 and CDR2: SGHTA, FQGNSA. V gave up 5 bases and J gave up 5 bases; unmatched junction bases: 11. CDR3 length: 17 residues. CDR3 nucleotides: TGTGCCAGCAGCAGTACTATAGCGGGGGGGCCTAACAATGAGCAGTTCTTC. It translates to CASSSTIAGGPNNEQFF.

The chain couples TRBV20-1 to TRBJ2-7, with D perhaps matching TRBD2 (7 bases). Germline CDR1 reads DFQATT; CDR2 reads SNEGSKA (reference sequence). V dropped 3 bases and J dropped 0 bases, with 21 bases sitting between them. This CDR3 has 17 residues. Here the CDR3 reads CSASETRRGPSSYEQYF. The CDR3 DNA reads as TGCAGTGCTAGTGAGACACGGCGGGGGCCGAGCTCCTACGAGCAGTACTTC.

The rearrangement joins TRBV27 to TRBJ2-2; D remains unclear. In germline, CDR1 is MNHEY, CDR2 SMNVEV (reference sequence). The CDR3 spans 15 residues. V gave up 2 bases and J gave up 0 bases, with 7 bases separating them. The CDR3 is CASSLAVPNTGELFF. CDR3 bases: TGTGCCAGCAGTTTAGCAGTCCCGAACACCGGGGAGCTGTTTTTT.

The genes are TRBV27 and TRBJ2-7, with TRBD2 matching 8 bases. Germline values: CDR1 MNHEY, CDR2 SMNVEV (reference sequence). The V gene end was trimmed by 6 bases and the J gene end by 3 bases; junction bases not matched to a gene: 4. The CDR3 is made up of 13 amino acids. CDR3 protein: CASRRSGVYEQYF. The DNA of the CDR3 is TGTGCCAGCAGACGTAGCGGGGTCTACGAGCAGTACTTC.

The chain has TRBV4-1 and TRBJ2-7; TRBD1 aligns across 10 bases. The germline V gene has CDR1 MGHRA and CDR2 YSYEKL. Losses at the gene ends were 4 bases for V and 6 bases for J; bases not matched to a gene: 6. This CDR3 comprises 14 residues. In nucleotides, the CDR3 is TGCGCCAGCAGCCCAAGACAGGGGGCGTTCGAGCAGTACTTC. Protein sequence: CASSPRQGAFEQYF.

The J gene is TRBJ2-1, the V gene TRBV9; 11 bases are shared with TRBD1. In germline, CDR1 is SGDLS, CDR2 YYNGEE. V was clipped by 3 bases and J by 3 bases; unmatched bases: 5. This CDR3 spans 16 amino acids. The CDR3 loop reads CASSAPGTGGYNEQFF. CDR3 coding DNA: TGTGCCAGCAGCGCCCCCGGGACAGGGGGCTACAATGAGCAGTTCTTC. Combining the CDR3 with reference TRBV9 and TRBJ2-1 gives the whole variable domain DSGVTQTPKHLITATGQRVTLRCSPRSGDLSVYWYQQSLDQGLQFLIQYYNGEERAKGNILERFSAQQFPDLHSELNLSSLELGDSALYFCASSAPGTGGYNEQFFGPGTRLTVL.

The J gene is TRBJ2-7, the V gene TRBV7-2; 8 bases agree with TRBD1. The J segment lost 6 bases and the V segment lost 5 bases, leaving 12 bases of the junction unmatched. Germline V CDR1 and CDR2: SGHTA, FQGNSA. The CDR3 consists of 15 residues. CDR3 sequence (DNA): TGTGCCAGCAGCCCGACAGGGGCGAGGTCGCGCGAGCAGTACTTC. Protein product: CASSPTGARSREQYF.

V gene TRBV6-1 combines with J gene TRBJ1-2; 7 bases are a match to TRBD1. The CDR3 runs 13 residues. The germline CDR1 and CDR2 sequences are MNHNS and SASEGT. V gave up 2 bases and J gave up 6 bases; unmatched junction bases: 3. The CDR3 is CASSEYRGNGYTF. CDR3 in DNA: TGTGCCAGCAGTGAATACAGGGGCAATGGCTACACCTTC.

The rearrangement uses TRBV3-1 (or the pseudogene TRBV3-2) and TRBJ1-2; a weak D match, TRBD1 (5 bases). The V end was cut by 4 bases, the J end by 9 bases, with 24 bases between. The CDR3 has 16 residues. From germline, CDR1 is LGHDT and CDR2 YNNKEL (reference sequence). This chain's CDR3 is CASSPGGGRADSSYTF. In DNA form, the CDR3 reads TGTGCCAGCAGCCCGGGGGGAGGGCGAGCCGATTCCAGCTACACCTTC.